The 23 T cell receptor beta chains in this list originate from one sample, sequenced in a study of OX40 agonist ivuxolimab in advanced cancers. Generated by immunoSEQ multiplex PCR, the TCRdb table keeps only in-frame clones and is missing some. The repertoire has some 94,000 clones, around 95% of them found once; the top ten carry approximately 2%. The source material was CD4+ or CD8+ T cells sorted from blood, sampled in a trial of the OX40 agonist ivuxolimab. The receptors were gathered from an adult with an advanced solid tumor such as melanoma, head and neck, liver or kidney cancer.

This sequence joins TRBV7-3 and TRBJ2-3, with 7 bases lining up with TRBD2. The CDR3 has 13 residues. In germline, CDR1 is SGHTA, CDR2 FQGTGA. V gave up 5 bases and J gave up 6 bases; unmatched junction bases: 5. CDR3 in DNA: TGTGCCAGCAGCCCTCCCGGGGGGGATACGCAGTATTTT. It encodes CASSPPGGDTQYF.

The rearrangement uses TRBV27 and TRBJ2-1; TRBD2 is a possible D gene (6 bases). V lost 5 bases and J lost 12, with 20 bases in between. CDR1 is MNHEY and CDR2 is SMNVEV in the germline V gene (reference sequence). CDR3 length: 14 residues. Here the CDR3 DNA reads TGTGCCAGCAGTACCGGGGGTAGGTTTTTTGGGCAGTTCTTC. This encodes CASSTGGRFFGQFF.

The gene calls are TRBV5-4 and TRBJ2-1; 12 positions agree with TRBD1. The CDR3 totals 15 residues. Losses at the gene ends were 3 bases for V and 5 bases for J; bases not matched to a gene: 3. The V gene's germline CDR1 is SGHNT and CDR2 YYREEE (reference sequence). The DNA for the CDR3 is TGTGCCAGCAGCTCGGGACAGGGGGCGCACAATGAGCAGTTCTTC. Translated, it gives CASSSGQGAHNEQFF.

This chain joins TRBV4-1 and TRBJ2-7; 8 positions match TRBD1. Looked up from germline, CDR1 is MGHRA and CDR2 is YSYEKL. Trimming cost V 4 bases and J 1 base; bases outside gene matches: 3. The length of the CDR3 is 14 residues. The CDR3 nucleotides are TGCGCCAGCAGCCTACAGGGGGAATCCTACGAGCAGTACTTC. It translates to CASSLQGESYEQYF.

The chain employs TRBV9 and TRBJ2-3, with D unresolved. Germline loops: CDR1 SGDLS, CDR2 YYNGEE. V lost 0 bases, J lost 1 base, and 9 bases lay in between. The CDR3 is made up of 15 amino acids. DNA of the CDR3: TGTGCCAGCAGCGTAGAAGCAGGAGGCACAGATACGCAGTATTTT. It codes for CASSVEAGGTDTQYF.

A single count supports this clone. The chain employs TRBV28 and TRBJ1-6; D is possibly TRBD1 (6 bases). Trimming stripped 7 bases from V and 10 bases from J, with 17 bases between. The CDR3 extends over 14 amino acids. The germline CDR1 and CDR2 sequences are MDHEN and SYDVKM. In DNA, the CDR3 is TGTGCCAGCACTCCGACAGGATCTCGGTCACCCCTCCACTTT. It yields the protein CASTPTGSRSPLHF.

The chain links TRBV14 to TRBJ2-7; D is ambiguous. Deletions cut 2 bases from V and 7 bases from J, with 18 bases between. Germline-derived CDR1 and CDR2 are SGHDN and FVKESK. The CDR3 is 15 amino acids. The CDR3 nucleotides are TGTGCCAGCAGCCAATGGGGTGGCGCTCCTTTGGAGCAGTACTTC. This translates into CASSQWGGAPLEQYF.

This clone was seen a single time. The chain uses TRBV27 and TRBJ2-2; TRBD2 matches at 11 bases. Looked up from germline, CDR1 is MNHEY and CDR2 is SMNVEV (reference sequence). Losses at the gene ends were 6 bases for V and 6 bases for J; bases not matched to a gene: 3. The CDR3 has 14 amino acids. The CDR3 bases are TGTGCCAGCAGGGGACTAGCGGTCGCCGGGGAGCTGTTTTTT. This codes for CASRGLAVAGELFF.

This clone was seen more than once but under ten times. Other DNA sequences within the sample encode an identical CDR3. The J gene is TRBJ2-3, the V gene TRBV7-9; 10 positions agree with TRBD1. V trimming: 3 bases; J trimming: 3 bases; junction bases outside the gene matches: 3. The CDR3 spans 15 residues. Per germline, CDR1 SEHNR and CDR2 FQNEAQ (reference sequence). The CDR3 coding sequence is TGTGCCAGCAGCTTCCGGGACAGGGGAACAGATACGCAGTATTTT. This gives the protein CASSFRDRGTDTQYF.

The chain couples TRBV7-6 to TRBJ2-5; no clear D gene. The V gene's germline CDR1 is SGHVS and CDR2 FNYEAQ. The ends were cut back, 2 bases at V and 1 base at J, with 8 bases in the middle. The CDR3 is made up of 14 amino acids. Written as DNA, the CDR3 is TGTGCCAGCAGCTTAAACCAGGTCCAAGAGACCCAGTACTTC. It codes for CASSLNQVQETQYF.

V and J are TRBV27 and TRBJ2-1; 7 bases align to TRBD2. CDR1 and CDR2 (germline): MNHEY, SMNVEV (reference sequence). This CDR3 is 16 amino acids long. Trimming cost V 3 bases and J 5 bases; bases outside gene matches: 10. The CDR3 DNA reads as TGTGCCAGCAGTTTCACGGCGGGAGCGGGTAACAATGAGCAGTTCTTC. This codes for CASSFTAGAGNNEQFF.

The gene calls are TRBV4-1 and TRBJ2-5; tentative D call: TRBD1 (5 bases). The CDR3 is 14 residues long. V was clipped by 1 base and J by 2 bases, with 8 bases between them. CDR1 and CDR2 (germline): MGHRA, YSYEKL. CDR3 in DNA: TGCGCCAGCAGCCAAGTAGGACAACAAGAGACCCAGTACTTC. Translation gives CASSQVGQQETQYF.

The chain is built from TRBV19 and TRBJ1-1; 7 bases fit TRBD1. Unmatched junction bases numbered 7, after V lost 7 bases and J lost 2 bases. This CDR3 is built from 14 residues. Germline values: CDR1 LNHDA, CDR2 SQIVND (reference sequence). The CDR3 DNA follows: TGTGCCAGTACCCCGGCAGGGGGAAACACTGAAGCTTTCTTT. It translates to CASTPAGGNTEAFF.

The chain combines TRBV27 with TRBJ2-1; D is undetermined. Germline values: CDR1 MNHEY, CDR2 SMNVEV (reference sequence). The CDR3 covers 14 residues. Deletions cut 6 bases from V and 7 bases from J, with 16 bases between. In nucleotides, the CDR3 is TGTGCCAGCAGCCCCAGGACCGCTGATAATGAGCAGTTCTTC. Translating gives CASSPRTADNEQFF.

This clone has just one count. V is TRBV27 and J is TRBJ2-1; 10 nucleotides line up with TRBD2. There are 13 residues in the CDR3. Germline-derived CDR1 and CDR2 are MNHEY and SMNVEV (reference sequence). V was clipped by 8 bases and J by 7 bases; unmatched bases: 5. The CDR3 nucleotides read TGTGCCAGCCTTAGCGGGGGGTTGAATGAGCAGTTCTTC. It yields the protein CASLSGGLNEQFF.

The rearrangement joins TRBV27 to TRBJ2-1, with TRBD2 as a possible D gene (6 bases). Germline CDR1 is MNHEY and CDR2 is SMNVEV (reference sequence). This CDR3 is 16 amino acids long. V was cut by 7 bases and J by 5 bases, with 21 bases left in between. The CDR3 region is CASMRRAGGSNNEQFF. In DNA form, the CDR3 reads TGTGCCAGCATGAGGAGGGCCGGAGGGTCCAACAATGAGCAGTTCTTC.

The chain recombines TRBV19 with TRBJ2-7; 7 bases agree with TRBD2. Germline V gene sequence: CDR1 LNHDA, CDR2 SQIVND (reference sequence). The CDR3 covers 13 residues. V shed 4 bases, J shed 7 bases, and the junction held 7 bases outside the gene matches. The CDR3 nucleotides are TGTGCCAGTAGTACCTCGGGAGGAGGGGAGCAGTACTTC. Protein: CASSTSGGGEQYF.

The chain is built from TRBV6-6 and TRBJ2-7, with D possibly called TRBD1 or TRBD2 (5 bases each). V was shortened by 0 bases and J by 1 base, with 7 bases between the two germline ends. The CDR3 runs 14 residues. CDR1 and CDR2 (germline): MNHNY, SVGAGI (reference sequence). The CDR3 spells CASSYSGGSYEQYF. Written as DNA, the CDR3 is TGTGCCAGCAGTTACTCTGGGGGTTCCTACGAGCAGTACTTC.

The J gene is TRBJ1-2, the V gene TRBV7-9; 7 bases are shared with TRBD1. This CDR3 has 14 amino acids. Germline V gene lookup returns CDR1 SEHNR and CDR2 FQNEAQ (reference sequence). V shed 5 bases, J shed 3 bases, and the junction held 6 bases outside the gene matches. CDR3 nucleotides: TGTGCCAGCAGCCACCTTACAGGGGACTATGGCTACACCTTC. This codes for CASSHLTGDYGYTF. The full variable domain, its missing parts supplied by reference TRBV7-9 and TRBJ1-2, is DTGVSQNPRHKITKRGQNVTFRCDPISEHNRLYWYRQTLGQGPEFLTYFQNEAQLEKSRLLSDRFSAERPKGSFSTLEIQRTEQGDSAMYLCASSHLTGDYGYTFGSGTRLTVV.

The rearrangement uses TRBV6-4 and TRBJ2-1; D may be TRBD1 (5 bases). The CDR3 consists of 16 residues. Between the trimmed V and J ends, which lost 8 bases and 0 bases, there was a span of 17 bases. In germline, CDR1 is MRHNA, CDR2 SNTAGT. The chain's CDR3 is CASLSVQGSSYNEQFF. CDR3 DNA sequence: TGTGCCAGCTTATCGGTCCAGGGAAGCTCCTACAATGAGCAGTTCTTC.

This rearrangement joins TRBV6-5 to TRBJ1-2, with D uncertain. This CDR3 has 13 amino acids. From germline, CDR1 is MNHEY and CDR2 SVGAGI. Between the trimmed V and J ends, which lost 5 bases and 2 bases, there was a span of 9 bases. The CDR3: CASSLDGNYGYTF. The CDR3 DNA sequence: TGTGCCAGCAGTCTGGACGGGAACTATGGCTACACCTTC.

The V and J genes are TRBV2 and TRBJ2-3; 10 bases are shared with TRBD2. Germline CDR1 SNHLY, CDR2 FYNNEI. The J segment lost 3 bases and the V segment lost 10 bases, leaving 7 bases of the junction unmatched. The CDR3 totals 14 residues. CDR3 protein: CAILLAGGTDTQYF. CDR3 DNA sequence: TGTGCCATCCTGTTAGCGGGGGGAACAGATACGCAGTATTTT.

The rearrangement uses TRBV7-6 and TRBJ2-7; 10 bases match TRBD2. Germline V gene lookup returns CDR1 SGHVS and CDR2 FNYEAQ. CDR3 length equals 16 residues. Trimming took 9 bases from V and 4 from J; bases not matched to a gene: 15. The CDR3 DNA reads TGTGCCAGGCCCATGACTAGCGGGCCGGCACGGTACGAGCAGTACTTC. Amino acids: CARPMTSGPARYEQYF.